These 5 T cell receptor beta chains share one sample of origin, sequenced in a study of blood T cells in healthy people across ages (dated by TCRdb to 2014 to 2015). The library came from 5' RACE. The reads were generated on an Illumina HiSeq 2500. A second PCR of about 6 to 12 cycles was run with a J-beta primer mix and a sample-barcoded 5' primer. Clones were called with MiXCR by TCRdb after fastp trimmed the public reads at Q25, and only in-frame beta chains were retained. Under each unique CDR3 protein, matching rows form one entry showing the most common genes and DNA. Here the sample has some 880,000 distinct CDR3 sequences; around 34% occur a single time. The ten largest clonotypes hold approximately 12% of the sample. Sequencing was performed on blood. The receptors were sampled from a man aged 18 to 35 in good health.

This clonotype was picked up a small number of times. This sequence joins TRBV2 and TRBJ2-3; D tentatively reads TRBD1 or TRBD2 (5 bases each). CDR3 length equals 14 residues. Germline CDR1 SNHLY, CDR2 FYNNEI. The V gene lost 9 bases and the J gene lost 2 bases, with 15 bases spanning the gap. CDR3 DNA: TGTGCCAGTGAAAGGGACCAGGACACAGATACGCAGTATTTT. Translation: CASERDQDTDTQYF.

This clonotype came up a few times. This chain uses TRBV6-5 with TRBJ2-5, with 8 positions matching TRBD1. The germline V gene has CDR1 MNHEY and CDR2 SVGAGI. The CDR3 has 15 amino acids. The J segment lost 4 bases and the V segment lost 2 bases, leaving 6 bases of the junction unmatched. CDR3 nucleotides: TGTGCCAGCAGTTACGAGGCAGGGGGCCTAGAGACCCAGTACTTC. Protein sequence: CASSYEAGGLETQYF.

The chain is built from TRBV7-2 and TRBJ2-5, with D tentatively TRBD1 (5 bases). This CDR3 spans 13 amino acids. Trimming cost V 7 bases and J 9 bases, with 18 bases left between them. The germline V gene has CDR1 SGHTA and CDR2 FQGNSA. CDR3 region: CASTGDTPGPQYF. CDR3 bases: TGTGCCAGCACCGGTGACACGCCAGGGCCCCAGTACTTC.

To note about this clonotype: Its ends do not fully match the called genes, so a read error is possible. This sequence joins TRBV12-3 or TRBV12-4 and TRBJ1-2; D call uncertain. This CDR3 is 12 amino acids long. The CDR3 coding sequence is TGTGCCAGCAGTTTACCAGGATATGACTACACCTTC. It encodes CASSLPGYDYTF.

The chain recombines TRBV29-1 with TRBJ1-2, with D unresolved. Germline assignment: CDR1 SQVTM and CDR2 ANQGSEA. The V end was cut by 7 bases, the J end by 2 bases, with 8 bases between. The CDR3 is 11 residues long. The CDR3 is CSALDNYGYTF. The CDR3 coding sequence is TGCAGCGCCTTGGACAACTATGGCTACACCTTC.